The 24 T cell receptor beta chains given below trace back to one sample, sequenced in a study of blood T cell repertoires in COVID-19. Sequenced by immunoSEQ multiplex PCR; TCRdb stores in-frame clones only, minus some. The data show around 250,000 clones, about 88% seen once. The sequencing sample was made of PBMCs or T cells enriched from blood (not recorded which). The origin of the receptors is a man between 25 and 39 years old with acute COVID-19.

This clone has just one count. The junction does not match germline at one end; this may be a read error. The CDR3 bases are TGTGCCAGCAGACAGGGGGCCAACTCTGGGGCCAACGTCCTGACTTTC. It encodes CASRQGANSGANVLTF. This sequence joins TRBV5-1 and TRBJ2-6; TRBD1 agrees at 10 bases. The germline CDR1 and CDR2 sequences are SGHRS and YFSETQ. The CDR3 runs to 16 residues.

This chain uses TRBV11-2 with TRBJ1-4; 9 bases align to TRBD1. Germline loops: CDR1 SGHAT, CDR2 FQNNGV. V lost 6 bases to trimming and J lost 8 bases; unmatched junction nucleotides: 10. The CDR3 runs 15 residues. This chain's CDR3 is CASRPTGGVSEKLFF. Here the CDR3 DNA reads TGTGCCAGCAGGCCAACAGGGGGCGTAAGCGAAAAACTGTTTTTT.

V gene TRBV6-5 combines with J gene TRBJ1-6; 9 nucleotides align to TRBD1. The length of the CDR3 is 15 residues. CDR1 and CDR2 from the germline V gene are MNHEY and SVGAGI. Trimming removed 2 bases from V and 7 bases from J; junction bases left unmatched: 3. The CDR3 loop is CASSYATGGNSPLHF. The CDR3 DNA is TGTGCCAGCAGTTACGCCACAGGGGGCAATTCACCCCTCCACTTT.

This chain uses TRBV15 with TRBJ1-5; D not resolved. V lost 0 bases, J lost 2 bases, and 14 bases lay in between. The CDR3 has 17 amino acids. CDR1 and CDR2 (germline): LNHNV, YYDKDF (reference sequence). The CDR3: CATSRDRQVFGNQPQHF. As DNA, the CDR3 is TGTGCCACCAGCAGAGATCGGCAGGTCTTTGGCAATCAGCCCCAGCATTTT. The variable domain in full, completed from reference TRBV15 and TRBJ1-5, reads DAMVIQNPRYQVTQFGKPVTLSCSQTLNHNVMYWYQQKSSQAPKLLFHYYDKDFNNEADTPDNFQSRRPNTSFCFLDIRSPGLGDTAMYLCATSRDRQVFGNQPQHFGDGTRLSIL.

CDR3 residues: CASSLWTGTREKLFF. Here the CDR3 DNA reads TGTGCCAGCAGTTTATGGACAGGGACCCGCGAAAAACTGTTTTTT. The rearrangement links TRBV28 to TRBJ1-4; 7 positions agree with TRBD1. After removal of 0 bases from V and 8 bases from J, the junction contained 6 bases not matched to a gene. The CDR3 length is 15 residues. CDR1 and CDR2 (germline): MDHEN, SYDVKM.

This chain uses TRBV5-6 with TRBJ1-6, with D hard to call. V lost 1 base and J 11 bases, leaving 7 bases between the germline ends. The CDR3 length is 12 residues. CDR1 is SGHDT, CDR2 YYEEEE, per germline. The CDR3 loop reads CASSLLYTPLHF. The CDR3 DNA is TGTGCCAGCAGCTTGTTATACACACCCCTCCACTTT.

The chain recombines TRBV18 with TRBJ1-1; perhaps TRBD1 as D (5 bases). The CDR3 runs 14 residues. V gave up 2 bases and J gave up 0 bases, with 7 bases separating them. Germline-derived CDR1 and CDR2 are KGHSH and LQKENI. Written as DNA, the CDR3 is TGTGCCAGCTCACCAAACAGGATGAACACTGAAGCTTTCTTT. Amino acid sequence: CASSPNRMNTEAFF.

V is TRBV14 and J is TRBJ2-1, with a tentative D call TRBD1 (6 bases). The CDR3 is 15 residues long. Per germline, CDR1 SGHDN and CDR2 FVKESK. The V end lost 2 bases, the J end lost 6 bases, and 14 bases lay between the germline ends. CDR3 nucleotide sequence: TGTGCCAGCAGCCAACTACAGGGAGAGTTCAATGAGCAGTTCTTC. Its protein is CASSQLQGEFNEQFF.

The chain links TRBV6-6 to TRBJ2-5; no firm D call. V lost 5 bases to trimming and J lost 5 bases, with 9 bases between them. Germline V gives CDR1 MNHNY, CDR2 SVGAGI (reference sequence). The CDR3 runs 12 residues. CDR3 nucleotides: TGTGCCAGCAGTCCAAACGGGGAGACCCAGTACTTC. Amino acids: CASSPNGETQYF.

The chain is built from TRBV6-5 and TRBJ1-2; possible D gene TRBD1, 6 bases. Per germline, CDR1 MNHEY and CDR2 SVGAGI. The CDR3 contains 13 residues. V lost 7 bases and J 9 bases, leaving 18 bases between the germline ends. The chain's CDR3 is CASIHTGSGSYTF. The CDR3 nucleotides read TGTGCCAGCATCCATACAGGGTCTGGGAGCTACACCTTC.

This clone was counted once. This CDR3 is CASSLDSLREQYV. CDR3 nucleotides: TGTGCCAGCAGCTTAGATTCTTTGAGGGAGCAGTACGTC. The rearrangement joins TRBV7-6 to TRBJ2-7; no clear D. This CDR3 is built from 13 residues. Germline V gives CDR1 SGHVS, CDR2 FNYEAQ. The V end was cut by 1 base, the J end by 7 bases, with 11 bases between.

Only a few counts were recorded for this clone. This chain uses TRBV28 with TRBJ1-6, with 9 bases that match TRBD1. J gave up 9 bases and V 6 bases, and 6 bases lay outside the gene matches. The CDR3 covers 14 residues. Germline lookup yields CDR1 MDHEN and CDR2 SYDVKM. For the CDR3, the DNA is TGTGCCAGCAGACTGGGACAGGGAGGTTCACCCCTCCACTTT. As protein: CASRLGQGGSPLHF.

The genes are TRBV4-2 and TRBJ2-5; 8 bases map to TRBD1. Looked up from germline, CDR1 is LGHNA and CDR2 is YNFKEQ. The V segment lost 0 bases and the J segment 5 bases; nucleotides outside the gene matches: 8. This CDR3 contains 16 residues. The CDR3 loop reads CASSQDFGQGSETQYF. In DNA, the CDR3 is TGTGCCAGCAGCCAAGATTTCGGACAGGGATCGGAGACCCAGTACTTC.

Here the CDR3 DNA reads TGTGCCAGCAGCGTAGGGGCTAATCGGAATATTGAGCAGTTCTTC. This gives the protein CASSVGANRNIEQFF. This chain joins TRBV9 and TRBJ2-1; D gene unclear. Trimming removed 0 bases from V and 9 bases from J, with 16 bases in between. The germline CDR1 and CDR2 sequences are SGDLS and YYNGEE. This CDR3 contains 15 residues.

This sequence joins TRBV9 and TRBJ2-1, with TRBD2 matching 14 bases. Germline loops: CDR1 SGDLS, CDR2 YYNGEE. The V gene end was trimmed by 5 bases and the J gene end by 9 bases; junction bases not matched to a gene: 4. The CDR3 runs 14 residues. Here the CDR3 DNA reads TGTGCCAGCAGTCCCGGACTAGCGGGAGGTGAGCAGTTCTTC. The encoded protein is CASSPGLAGGEQFF.

This chain links TRBV11-2 with TRBJ2-5; D may be TRBD1 (5 bases). This CDR3 has 14 residues. Trimming took 1 base from V and 5 from J, leaving 11 bases between them. In germline, CDR1 is SGHAT, CDR2 FQNNGV. In nucleotides, the CDR3 is TGTGCCAGCAGCTTAGGGACACGGATTGAGACCCAGTACTTC. Residues: CASSLGTRIETQYF.

The chain joins TRBV7-9 to TRBJ1-1, with 7 positions matching TRBD1. The CDR3 runs 15 residues. V dropped 7 bases and J dropped 11; count of bases not matched to a gene: 19. Germline V CDR1 and CDR2: SEHNR, FQNEAQ (reference sequence). The CDR3 sequence: CASTKHDDRADPAFF. In DNA form, the CDR3 reads TGTGCCAGCACCAAACATGACGACAGGGCCGACCCGGCTTTCTTT.

In this sample, this clone turned up a few times. J is TRBJ1-2 and V is TRBV28; 10 nucleotides match TRBD1. CDR3 length equals 14 residues. The J segment lost 4 bases and the V segment lost 3 bases, leaving 2 bases of the junction unmatched. Germline lookup yields CDR1 MDHEN and CDR2 SYDVKM. This chain's CDR3 is CASSFGDRGYGYTF. For the CDR3, the DNA is TGTGCCAGCAGTTTTGGGGACAGGGGCTATGGCTACACCTTC.

This clone appeared once. Additional DNA sequences in this sample encode the identical CDR3. The chain joins TRBV5-6 to TRBJ1-5; 9 nucleotides align to TRBD1. The CDR3 length is 15 residues. J was trimmed by 2 bases and V by 3 bases; bases with no gene match: 3. CDR1 is SGHDT, CDR2 YYEEEE, per germline. The DNA of the CDR3 is TGTGCCAGCAGCTCGACAGGGGGGGGCAATCAGCCCCAGCATTTT. Protein sequence: CASSSTGGGNQPQHF.

The chain has TRBV12-3 or TRBV12-4 and TRBJ1-2; the D is unclear. The CDR3 runs to 13 residues. V lost 3 bases and J 5 bases, leaving 10 bases between the germline ends. The DNA of the CDR3 is TGTGCCAGCAGTTTGTTAGCGGCATATGGCTACACCTTC. Protein: CASSLLAAYGYTF.

CDR3 region: CASSILGGVREAFF. For the CDR3, the DNA is TGTGCCAGCAGCATCCTCGGGGGGGTCAGGGAAGCTTTCTTT. The chain is built from TRBV28 and TRBJ1-1; D is possibly TRBD1 (5 bases). Between the trimmed V and J ends, which lost 6 bases and 8 bases, there was a span of 19 bases. The CDR3 totals 14 residues. Germline V lookup: CDR1 MDHEN, CDR2 SYDVKM.

This clone was counted only a few times. V usage is TRBV6-5 and J usage is TRBJ1-5; TRBD1 matches 8 bases. The CDR3 has 14 amino acids. Germline CDR1 MNHEY, CDR2 SVGAGI. V dropped 10 bases and J dropped 0; count of bases not matched to a gene: 5. In DNA, the CDR3 is TGTGCCATCCTGACAGGGGATAGCAATCAGCCCCAGCATTTT. It yields the protein CAILTGDSNQPQHF.

The rearrangement uses TRBV7-9 and TRBJ2-2; a weak D match, TRBD2 (8 bases). CDR1 is SEHNR, CDR2 FQNEAQ, per germline (reference sequence). With 6 bases removed from V and 8 bases from J, the gap between germline ends came to 13 bases. CDR3 length equals 13 residues. The CDR3 nucleotides are TGTGCCAGCAGAGTAGCGGGACAGGGGGAGCTGTTTTTT. Its protein product is CASRVAGQGELFF.

The chain carries TRBV19 and TRBJ1-5; TRBD1 aligns across 8 bases. This CDR3 is 15 amino acids long. V shed 2 bases and J 6 bases; nucleotides not matched to a gene: 6. Germline CDR1 LNHDA, CDR2 SQIVND (reference sequence). The CDR3 region is CASSILQGVTQPQHF. Written as DNA, the CDR3 is TGTGCCAGTAGTATACTACAGGGGGTGACTCAGCCCCAGCATTTT.